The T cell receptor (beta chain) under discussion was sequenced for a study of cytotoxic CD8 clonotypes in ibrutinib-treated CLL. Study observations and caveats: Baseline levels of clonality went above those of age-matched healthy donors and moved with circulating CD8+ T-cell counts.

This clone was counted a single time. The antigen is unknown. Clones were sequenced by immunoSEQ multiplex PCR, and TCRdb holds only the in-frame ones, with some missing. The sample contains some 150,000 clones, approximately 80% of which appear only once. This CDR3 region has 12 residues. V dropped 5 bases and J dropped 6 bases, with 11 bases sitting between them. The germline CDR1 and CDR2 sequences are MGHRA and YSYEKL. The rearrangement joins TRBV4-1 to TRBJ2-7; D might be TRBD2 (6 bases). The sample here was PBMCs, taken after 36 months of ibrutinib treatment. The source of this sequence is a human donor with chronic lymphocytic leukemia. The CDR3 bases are TGCGCCAGCAGCACCGGGACTGGCGAGCAGTACTTC. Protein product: CASSTGTGEQYF.